Included here is one T cell receptor beta chain sequence, with context. Its antigen target is currently unknown. The sample holds no much larger clone one base away, and base qualities are not on file. The data were taken from a study of blood T cell repertoires in COVID-19 (dated by TCRdb to the early 2020s). A note on the overall study: Samples from collaborators originated in the United States, Italy and Spain and spanned both the acute and convalescent phases of COVID-19. The material from the prospective study consisted of cDNA or gDNA derived from T cells, B-cell-depleted T cells, or PBMCs. Subjects who had been exposed to COVID-19, were actively infected with it, or had recovered from it provided the deeply sampled blood TCRbeta repertoires that made up the dataset. The repertoires were made available in a free public database intended to serve as a resource for research on the immune response to SARS-CoV-2. Samples were obtained from the ongoing ImmuneRACE study (first 160 participants) and from about 1,300 subjects provided by 6 global collaborators. A de-identified subject ID, COVID-19 status, age in years and sex were almost always included in the sample metadata. Where available, HLA class I and class II types were obtained from metadata supplied by the sample provider rather than from assay-based typing. General study outcomes and caveats: How much clinical and demographic metadata was included differed by source and by participant, and the metadata was provided uncurated.

From cysteine to phenylalanine, the CDR3 is 13 amino acids long. Only the CDR3 part of the read is kept: 39 bases, read in frame from the first base. A distance of 11 bases separates the germline ends of V and J, which lose 6 bases and 3 bases respectively. CDR1 and CDR2 (MNHEY, SVGAGI) derive from the germline V gene. The collaborating institutions used their own protocols to collect whole blood in K2EDTA tubes. For TCRbeta analysis, collaborators shipped samples in one of three forms: frozen whole blood, isolated PBMCs, or DNA extracted from either of those sample types. TCRbeta CDR3 regions were amplified from genomic DNA by means of the immunoSEQ Assay, a bias-controlled multiplex PCR. Regarding the original processing steps: The number of nucleated cells in each sample was estimated from the amplification of reference gene primers within the assay. To quantify the absolute abundance of each unique TCRbeta CDR3 rearrangement, sequence reads were collapsed and filtered. For each sample, productive Simpson clonality was calculated as the square root of Simpson's diversity index across productive rearrangements. TCRdb provides this immuneACCESS table in a form limited to in-frame rearrangements. Some clones are lacking; in checked studies, under half of them reflect an unresolved V gene, and why the rest are absent is not known. V, J and clone size are those of that table, while D and trimming were read from the DNA. Counted in this sample were about 190,000 clones; 88% of them appeared once. Of the sample, 4% to 5.5% falls within the top ten clones.

The TCR was taken from a human donor in a cohort sampled during active COVID-19. Sequencing was carried out using peripheral blood. This receptor chain uses TRBV6-5 and TRBJ1-1; TRBD1 could be the D gene, as 5 bases match. The CDR3 region has the sequence CASRPSGDTEAFF. The DNA is TGTGCCAGCAGGCCCTCGGGGGACACTGAAGCTTTCTTT.